These T cell receptor beta chains were read from a single sample in a study of T cells after posttransplantation cyclophosphamide. The assay was immunoSEQ multiplex PCR, and TCRdb's table has in-frame clones only and misses some. The repertoire consists of 40,000 to 55,000 clones, none detected only once. The source material was PBMCs. Receptor source: a man aged 40-50 years in good health, CMV-negative, and a related stem cell transplant donor. CDR3s include the opening cysteine and the closing phenylalanine or tryptophan. D genes are given only for firm matches. The size of a clone is reported for some rows only, either as once, few or many, or as a class for expanded clones.

>TRBJ2-7|TRBD1|TRBV15|many
TGTGCCACCAGCAGCCTTTATACCGGACAGGAGGAGAACGAGCAGTACTTC
CATSSLYTGQEENEQYF
>TRBJ2-7|NA|TRBV13|many
TGTGCCAGCAGCTTAACGGGATCTGCCTACGAGCAGTACTTC
CASSLTGSAYEQYF
>TRBJ2-7|TRBD1|TRBV7-2|many
TGTGCCAGCAGCATCGACAGGGATTACGAGCAGTACTTC
CASSIDRDYEQYF
>TRBJ1-6|NA|TRBV29-1|NA
TGCAGCGCTCCGGACAGTAAAAATTCACCCCTCCACTTT
CSAPDSKNSPLHF
>TRBJ2-1|NA|TRBV10-3|many
TGTGCCATCAGTGACGGCGGGGAATCCTACAATGAGCAGTTCTTC
CAISDGGESYNEQFF
>TRBJ2-1|TRBD2|TRBV7-2|many
TGTGCCAGCAGCGCGCCGGGACTAGCGGGAGGTAGGCGCTACAATGAGCAGTTCTTC
CASSAPGLAGGRRYNEQFF
>TRBJ2-5|NA|TRBV2|many
TGTGCCAGCAGTGTCGACAGGACTGAGGGCGAGACCCAGTACTTC
CASSVDRTEGETQYF
>TRBJ2-7|NA|TRBV19|many
TGTGCCAGTAGTGTGGGCAGTCTATCCTACGAGCAGTACTTC
CASSVGSLSYEQYF
>TRBJ2-7|NA|TRBV19|many
TGTGCCAGTAGTATGGCCTCCTACGAGCAGTACTTC
CASSMASYEQYF
>TRBJ1-3|TRBD1|TRBV28|many
TGTGCCAGCAGTTTGCAGGGGGCTGGTGGAAACACCATATATTTT
CASSLQGAGGNTIYF
>TRBJ2-2|NA|TRBV7-3|many
TGTGCCAGCAGCTTCGGAGACAGGCTTAGCACCGGGGAGCTGTTTTTT
CASSFGDRLSTGELFF
>TRBJ2-7|NA|TRBV7-2|few
TGTGCCAGCAGCACGCCCGGGTCCTACGAGCAGTACTTC
CASSTPGSYEQYF
>TRBJ2-5|TRBD2|TRBV20-1|many
TGCAGCACTCCCGGGGGGGAGACCCAGTACTTC
CSTPGGETQYF
>TRBJ2-1|TRBD2|TRBV7-3|many
TGTGCCAGCAGCTTAGGGGTAGCGGGAGGGCCGAACAATGAGCAGTTCTTC
CASSLGVAGGPNNEQFF
>TRBJ2-5|NA|TRBV6-6|many
TGTGCCAGCAGTATCAGACAGGAAGAGACCCAGTACTTC
CASSIRQEETQYF
>TRBJ2-3|TRBD1|TRBV7-9|many
TGTGCCAGCAGCTATCAGACAGGGAATATCGATTTT
CASSYQTGNIDF
>TRBJ2-3|NA|TRBV11-2|many
TGTGCCAGCAGCACCCACACAGGGTCCCGCACAGATACGCAGTATTTT
CASSTHTGSRTDTQYF
>TRBJ2-7|TRBD1|TRBV6-1|many
TGTGCCAGCAGCCGGGGACAGGGGCATCCCTACGAGCAGTACTTC
CASSRGQGHPYEQYF
>TRBJ1-4|TRBD1|TRBV30|many
TGTGCCTTCTACAGGGGCACAAATGAACTGTTTTTT
CAFYRGTNELFF
>TRBJ2-5|TRBD1|TRBV18|few
TGTGCCAGCTCACCACTGCGGGACAGGGGTGAGACCCAGTACTTC
CASSPLRDRGETQYF
>TRBJ2-7|TRBD1|TRBV20-1|many
TGCAGTGCAGGGACAGACTACGAGCAGTACTTC
CSAGTDYEQYF
>TRBJ1-1|TRBD1|TRBV27|many
TGTGCCAGTTACAGGGGCCTCAACACTGAAGCTTTCTTT
CASYRGLNTEAFF
>TRBJ2-1|TRBD2|TRBV13|many
TGTGCCAGCAGCGAGTTCGGGACTAGCGGGAGCTCCTACAATGAGCAGTTCTTC
CASSEFGTSGSSYNEQFF
>TRBJ2-7|TRBD1|TRBV4-2|many
TGTGCCAGCAGCCAAGCAGGGACAGGGGGCTACGAGCAGTACTTC
CASSQAGTGGYEQYF
>TRBJ2-3|TRBD2|TRBV28|many
TGTGCCAGCAGTTTATGGACTAGCGGGAGGGTATGGGACACAGATACGCAGTATTTT
CASSLWTSGRVWDTDTQYF
>TRBJ2-4|TRBD1|TRBV19|many
TGTGCCAGTAGTCCCCGGACAGGGGCGATACCGAAAAACATTCAGTACTTC
CASSPRTGAIPKNIQYF
>TRBJ2-5|TRBD2|TRBV19|many
TGTGCCAGTAGTATCCCCCGGGCGGGAGGCTCCGAGACCCAGTACTTC
CASSIPRAGGSETQYF
>TRBJ1-5|NA|TRBV30|many
TGTGCCTGGAGTCGGTCATTTCGGGATCAGCCCCAGCATTTT
CAWSRSFRDQPQHF
>TRBJ1-3|NA|TRBV9|many
TGTGCCAGCACCGGGGGGTCAGGAAACACCATATATTTT
CASTGGSGNTIYF
>TRBJ2-5|NA|TRBV7-2|many
TGTGCCAGCAGCTTAGTGATGGTTGCGATACAAGAGACCCAGTACTTC
CASSLVMVAIQETQYF